The 11 T cell receptor beta chains listed next were all sequenced from one sample in a study of CD8+ T cells in alopecia areata. The sample's treatment: oral pan-JAK inhibitor, 5-10 mg twice daily. Following RNA extraction, reverse transcription yielded cDNA that acted as the sequencing template. The repertoire was sequenced with immunoSEQ multiplex PCR; TCRdb's copy has only in-frame clones and lacks some. The sample includes 130,000 to 150,000 clones, roughly 82% of them seen just once. The sample here was CD8+ T cells sorted from blood, taken at week 4, from a patient treated with tofacitinib. Receptors were obtained from a human donor with alopecia areata.

The chain is built from TRBV9 and TRBJ2-5, with D uncertain. This CDR3 contains 15 residues. V was pared by 0 bases and J by 5 bases, with 14 bases between. Germline values: CDR1 SGDLS, CDR2 YYNGEE. CDR3 sequence reads: CASSVEGLSYETQYF. The DNA for the CDR3 is TGTGCCAGCAGCGTAGAGGGTCTTTCCTACGAGACCCAGTACTTC.

This clone was recorded a few times. The CDR3 loop reads CSASGQGTGELFF. The CDR3, as DNA: TGCAGCGCCTCGGGACAGGGAACCGGGGAGCTGTTTTTT. This chain uses TRBV29-1 with TRBJ2-2, with TRBD1 matching over 9 bases. This CDR3 has 13 residues. Trimming removed 7 bases from V and 5 bases from J; junction bases left unmatched: 5. The germline V gene encodes CDR1 SQVTM and CDR2 ANQGSEA.

In its sample, this clone was seen once. The gene calls are TRBV6-5 and TRBJ1-2; a weak D match, TRBD1 (6 bases). Between the trimmed V and J ends, which lost 6 bases and 0 bases, there was a span of 14 bases. Germline V gene lookup returns CDR1 MNHEY and CDR2 SVGAGI. The CDR3 consists of 15 residues. CDR3 sequence: CASRDKGETNYGYTF. The CDR3 DNA sequence: TGTGCCAGCAGGGACAAGGGGGAGACTAACTATGGCTACACCTTC.

The rearrangement uses TRBV9 and TRBJ2-1; D gene ambiguous. The V and J ends lost 0 bases and 3 bases respectively, with 13 bases between them. The V gene's germline CDR1 is SGDLS and CDR2 YYNGEE. The CDR3 has 16 amino acids. CDR3 loop: CASSVEGLVNYNEQFF. In nucleotides, the CDR3 is TGTGCCAGCAGCGTAGAGGGCCTAGTAAACTACAATGAGCAGTTCTTC.

This clone appeared a few times. The chain couples TRBV13 to TRBJ1-2, with D unresolved. Germline CDR1 reads PRHDT; CDR2 reads FYEKMQ (reference sequence). The CDR3 consists of 14 residues. Trimming stripped 5 bases from V and 8 bases from J, with 18 bases between. The CDR3 nucleotides are TGTGCCAGCAGCCCGGGGAGCCTCGCTTTCGGCTACACCTTC. This translates into CASSPGSLAFGYTF.

This clone was recorded once. V usage is TRBV6-5 and J usage is TRBJ2-3; D call uncertain. This CDR3 is 11 amino acids long. In germline, CDR1 is MNHEY, CDR2 SVGAGI. Trimming took 2 bases from V and 7 from J, leaving 4 bases between them. The DNA of the CDR3 is TGTGCCAGCAGTTACCTGTATACGCAGTATTTT. Protein: CASSYLYTQYF.

The V gene is TRBV2, the J gene TRBJ2-1; 13 bases match TRBD2. V shed 5 bases and J 7 bases; nucleotides not matched to a gene: 8. This CDR3 is built from 16 residues. Germline V gene lookup returns CDR1 SNHLY and CDR2 FYNNEI. The CDR3 loop reads CASSSGTSGVWNEQFF. CDR3 DNA: TGTGCCAGCAGTTCCGGGACTAGCGGGGTTTGGAATGAGCAGTTCTTC.

The gene calls are TRBV6-1 and TRBJ2-1, with 12 bases identical to TRBD2. This CDR3 has 15 amino acids. The germline CDR1 and CDR2 sequences are MNHNS and SASEGT. V lost 3 bases, J lost 4 bases, and 1 base stayed unmatched. In DNA, the CDR3 is TGTGCCAGCAGTGATCTAGCGGGGGGGTACAATGAGCAGTTCTTC. It specifies CASSDLAGGYNEQFF.

The rearrangement joins TRBV4-1 to TRBJ1-2; tentatively, D is TRBD1 (5 bases). V lost 1 base, J lost 7 bases, and 10 bases lay in between. The CDR3 runs 13 residues. Germline V gene sequence: CDR1 MGHRA, CDR2 YSYEKL. The CDR3 DNA sequence: TGCGCCAGCAGCCAAGTCGACGGGGCTGGCTACACCTTC. Translated, it gives CASSQVDGAGYTF.

J is TRBJ2-3 and V is TRBV29-1; D unresolved. CDR3 length: 12 amino acids. Trimming cost V 7 bases and J 6 bases, with 14 bases left between them. Germline values: CDR1 SQVTM, CDR2 ANQGSEA. CDR3 nucleotide sequence: TGCAGCGGGGCCCCCCGGCTGGATACGCAGTATTTT. Residues: CSGAPRLDTQYF.

The CDR3 DNA reads TGTGCCAGCAGTCCTTCGGTGATGGCGGGGGATCCCGAGCAGTACTTC. Its translation: CASSPSVMAGDPEQYF. The chain employs TRBV2 and TRBJ2-7; 7 bases match TRBD2. J gave up 6 bases and V 5 bases, and 16 bases lay outside the gene matches. Germline lookup yields CDR1 SNHLY and CDR2 FYNNEI. The CDR3 spans 16 residues.